This T cell receptor beta chain was retrieved from a study of naive and memory T cell subsets. In germline, CDR1 is MNHNS, CDR2 SASEGT. V was trimmed by 2 bases and J by 7 bases, leaving 13 bases between them. This CDR3 spans 14 amino acids. The library had UMIs added by 3' ligation of an oligonucleotide to TCR cDNA. Adult healthy volunteers gave 2.5 ml peripheral blood for whole-blood RNA. Input was 1 to 1000 ng of DNase-treated total RNA without cell sorting. Amplification of ligated cDNA took four PCR rounds with SP2 and nested alpha and beta constant primers. Reverse transcription of blood and skin TCR RNA was primed at alpha and beta constant regions. Using its own MiXCR run on the 5' RACE reads, TCRdb lists one record per CDR3 protein. Here the sample spans roughly 62,000 distinct CDR3 sequences, 6% to 8.5% being singletons.

The receptor's source is a female donor in good health. The chain recombines TRBV6-1 with TRBJ2-3, with TRBD1 as a possible D gene (6 bases). The CDR3 coding sequence is TGTGCCAGCAGTGAACTCCAGGGGTTAAATACGCAGTATTTT. Translating it yields CASSELQGLNTQYF.